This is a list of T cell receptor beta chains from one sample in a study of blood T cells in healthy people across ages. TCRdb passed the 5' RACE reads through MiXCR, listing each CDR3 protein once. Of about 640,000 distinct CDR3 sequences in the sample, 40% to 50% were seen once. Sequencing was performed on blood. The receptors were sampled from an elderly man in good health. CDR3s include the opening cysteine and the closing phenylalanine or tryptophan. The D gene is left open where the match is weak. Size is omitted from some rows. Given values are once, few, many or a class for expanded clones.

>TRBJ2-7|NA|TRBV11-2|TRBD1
CASSLVGTGYYEQYF
TGTGCCAGCAGCTTAGTCGGGACAGGATACTACGAGCAGTACTTC
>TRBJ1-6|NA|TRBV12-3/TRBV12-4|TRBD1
CASSSGQGVFSPLHF
TGTGCCAGCAGTTCCGGACAGGGGGTCTTTTCACCCCTCCACTTT
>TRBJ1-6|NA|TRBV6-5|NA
CASSLPGVYSPLHF
TGTGCCAGCAGTCTGCCCGGGGTATATTCACCCCTCCACTTT
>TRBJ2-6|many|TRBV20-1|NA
CSARTPRGSTGANVLTF
TGCAGTGCTAGAACCCCGAGGGGATCGACTGGGGCCAACGTCCTGACTTTC
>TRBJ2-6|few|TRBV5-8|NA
CASSLVGQTGANVLTF
TGTGCCAGCAGCTTGGTCGGGCAGACTGGGGCCAACGTCCTGACTTTC
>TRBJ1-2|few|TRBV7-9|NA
CASSLSTGKGHYGYTF
TGTGCCAGCAGCCTATCTACAGGGAAGGGCCACTATGGCTACACCTTC
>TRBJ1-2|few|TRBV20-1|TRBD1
CSAEGQGSYGYTF
TGCAGTGCGGAAGGACAGGGTAGCTATGGCTACACCTTC
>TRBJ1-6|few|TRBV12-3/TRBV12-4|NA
CASSLGGPMGSPLHF
TGTGCCAGCAGTTTAGGGGGGCCTATGGGTTCACCCCTCCACTTT
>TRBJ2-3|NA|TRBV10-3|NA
CAISVGEGRTDTQYF
TGTGCCATCAGTGTGGGTGAAGGACGGACAGATACGCAGTATTTT
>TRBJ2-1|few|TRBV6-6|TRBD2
CASSYSGSSNEQFF
TGTGCCAGCAGTTATAGCGGGAGTTCGAATGAGCAGTTCTTC
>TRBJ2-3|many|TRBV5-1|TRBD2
CASSTGLAGHSTDTQYF
TGCGCCAGCAGCACAGGCTTAGCGGGCCATAGCACAGATACGCAGTATTTT
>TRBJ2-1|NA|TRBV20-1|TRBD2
CSARGYPERLAHLENEQFF
TGCAGTGCTAGAGGTTACCCGGAAAGACTAGCCCACTTGGAGAATGAGCAGTTCTTC
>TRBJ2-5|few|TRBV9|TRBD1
CASSVGTGGGNEQYF
TGTGCCAGCAGCGTAGGGACAGGGGGTGGGAATGAGCAGTACTTC
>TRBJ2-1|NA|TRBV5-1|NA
CASSTQAESYNEQFF
TGCGCCAGCAGCACACAAGCGGAGTCCTACAATGAGCAGTTCTTC
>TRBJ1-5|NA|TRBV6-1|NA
CASTGGPQGQPQHF
TGTGCCAGCACGGGTGGCCCTCAGGGTCAGCCCCAGCATTTT
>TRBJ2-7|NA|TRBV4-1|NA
CASSQDGYISSYEQYF
TGCGCCAGCAGCCAAGATGGGTACATAAGCTCCTACGAGCAGTACTTC